One sample yielded the 17 T cell receptor beta chains listed below, sequenced in a study of memory CD4+ T cells and cytomegalovirus serostatus. Produced via immunoSEQ multiplex PCR; TCRdb's table is partial and in-frame only. This table has 55,000 to 60,000 clones, roughly 77% appearing once. The sort gate was single viable CD3+CD4+CD8-CD45RO+ cells for memory CD4+ T cells. Sequenced: memory CD4+ T cells from blood. The receptors derive from an adult in good health and CMV-seronegative.

V gene TRBV19 combines with J gene TRBJ2-7; 9 positions agree with TRBD1. Germline V gene lookup returns CDR1 LNHDA and CDR2 SQIVND (reference sequence). This CDR3 is 17 amino acids long. Trimming took 1 base from V and 2 from J; bases not matched to a gene: 9. The CDR3 protein is CASSIGPPGQGPYEQYF. The DNA of the CDR3 is TGTGCCAGTAGTATAGGGCCCCCGGGACAGGGTCCCTACGAGCAGTACTTC.

The chain carries TRBV28 and TRBJ1-1; a weak D match, TRBD1 (6 bases). CDR1 and CDR2 (germline): MDHEN, SYDVKM. The CDR3 is made up of 14 amino acids. Trimming cost V 8 bases and J 0 bases, with 13 bases left between them. CDR3: CASRLGQMNTEAFF. CDR3 sequence (DNA): TGTGCCAGCCGACTCGGACAGATGAACACTGAAGCTTTCTTT.

V gene TRBV7-2 combines with J gene TRBJ2-3; D remains ambiguous. The V gene's germline CDR1 is SGHTA and CDR2 FQGNSA. CDR3 length equals 14 residues. The ends were cut back, 1 base at V and 15 bases at J, with 20 bases in the middle. This CDR3 reads CASSLGPSAAITYF. CDR3 in DNA: TGTGCCAGCAGCTTAGGTCCCTCGGCCGCGATTACATATTTT.

In the case of this clone: At one of its ends the junction is not consistent with the germline gene, which may arise from a read error. The chain links TRBV9 to TRBJ2-1; D not certain. This CDR3 contains 13 residues. CDR1 and CDR2 (germline): SGDLS, YYNGEE. The CDR3 DNA is TGTGCCAGCAGCGTAAATACCTACACTGAGCAGTTCTTC. Translated, it gives CASSVNTYTEQFF.

The rearrangement links TRBV7-9 to TRBJ1-5; D is unclear. CDR1 SEHNR and CDR2 FQNEAQ come from the germline V gene (reference sequence). Trimming took off 3 bases at V and 5 bases at J, with 11 bases between the two ends. The length of the CDR3 is 14 residues. DNA for the CDR3: TGTGCCAGCAGCTTGGACCTTGTTGATCAGCCCCAGCATTTT. Translating gives CASSLDLVDQPQHF. Complete variable domain (other parts from reference TRBV7-9 and TRBJ1-5): DTGVSQNPRHKITKRGQNVTFRCDPISEHNRLYWYRQTLGQGPEFLTYFQNEAQLEKSRLLSDRFSAERPKGSFSTLEIQRTEQGDSAMYLCASSLDLVDQPQHFGDGTRLSIL.

The chain is built from TRBV6-4 and TRBJ1-4, with 9 bases lining up with TRBD1. CDR1 is MRHNA, CDR2 SNTAGT, per germline. The CDR3 covers 14 residues. J lost 6 bases, V lost 5 bases, and 4 bases had no gene match. CDR3 sequence (DNA): TGTGCCAGCAGTTCGACAGGGGGGTATGAAAAACTGTTTTTT. The encoded protein is CASSSTGGYEKLFF.

The rearrangement joins TRBV6-6 to TRBJ2-7, with D perhaps TRBD1 (6 bases). Per the germline V gene, CDR1 is MNHNY and CDR2 is SVGAGI (reference sequence). The CDR3 has 16 residues. V was cut by 2 bases and J by 0 bases, with 14 bases left in between. The chain's CDR3 is CASSYAPGDTSYEQYF. DNA of the CDR3: TGTGCCAGCAGTTACGCCCCAGGGGATACCTCCTACGAGCAGTACTTC.

The chain employs TRBV18 and TRBJ1-1; D unresolved. The germline gives CDR1 KGHSH, CDR2 LQKENI. V gave up 4 bases and J gave up 3 bases, with 15 bases separating them. The CDR3 extends over 15 amino acids. DNA for the CDR3: TGTGCCAGCTCACTCCTTAGGATAGTTGACACTGAAGCTTTCTTT. Translation gives CASSLLRIVDTEAFF.

V usage is TRBV6-4 and J usage is TRBJ2-6, with D unclear. This CDR3 contains 15 residues. Germline assignment: CDR1 MRHNA and CDR2 SNTAGT. The V gene lost 3 bases and the J gene lost 0 bases, with 6 bases spanning the gap. CDR3 nucleotides: TGTGCCAGCAGTGATGATAGCTCTGGGGCCAACGTCCTGACTTTC. This translates into CASSDDSSGANVLTF.

This chain joins TRBV18 and TRBJ2-7; 9 bases are a match to TRBD2. This CDR3 has 16 residues. CDR1 and CDR2 from the germline V gene are KGHSH and LQKENI. J was trimmed by 5 bases and V by 0 bases; bases with no gene match: 8. CDR3 nucleotide sequence: TGTGCCAGCTCACCACCGGGTCTAGCGGGACGCAACGAGCAGTACTTC. It codes for CASSPPGLAGRNEQYF.

This clone was detected only once. The chain has TRBV5-6 and TRBJ2-2, with 11 bases matching TRBD1. The CDR3 loop spans 16 amino acids. Germline V gives CDR1 SGHDT, CDR2 YYEEEE. Trimming cost V 6 bases and J 4 bases; bases outside gene matches: 8. The chain's CDR3 is CASTFRDRGVTGELFF. As DNA, the CDR3 is TGTGCCAGCACCTTCCGGGACAGGGGGGTCACCGGGGAGCTGTTTTTT.

The chain combines TRBV10-3 with TRBJ1-1; D not certain. The CDR3 consists of 15 residues. Germline CDR1 reads ENHRY; CDR2 reads SYGVKD. V was pared by 2 bases and J by 0 bases, with 10 bases between. The CDR3 here is CAISEGGSMNTEAFF. The CDR3 DNA is TGTGCCATCAGTGAGGGAGGGAGCATGAACACTGAAGCTTTCTTT.

The rearrangement joins TRBV5-1 to TRBJ1-1, with a weak D call TRBD1 (5 bases). V lost 7 bases and J 3 bases, leaving 19 bases between the germline ends. This CDR3 comprises 15 residues. Germline loops: CDR1 SGHRS, CDR2 YFSETQ. The CDR3 reads CASRESTAQYTEAFF. CDR3 DNA sequence: TGCGCCAGCCGAGAGTCGACAGCACAATACACTGAAGCTTTCTTT.

The chain recombines TRBV6-6 with TRBJ1-5; D perhaps matches TRBD1 (6 bases). Trimming took off 6 bases at V and 3 bases at J, with 12 bases between the two ends. CDR3 size: 14 residues. Germline lookup yields CDR1 MNHNY and CDR2 SVGAGI (reference sequence). CDR3 in DNA: TGTGCCAGCAGCCGGGGGCAGGTCAATCAGCCCCAGCATTTT. Translated, it gives CASSRGQVNQPQHF.

This clone was seen only once. This rearrangement joins TRBV6-1 to TRBJ2-3, with D perhaps being TRBD1 or TRBD2 (5 bases each). This CDR3 is built from 13 residues. Germline V gene sequence: CDR1 MNHNS, CDR2 SASEGT. V was pared by 6 bases and J by 2 bases, with 9 bases between. This CDR3 is CASSRDPTDTQYF. The CDR3 nucleotides are TGTGCCAGCAGCCGGGACCCCACAGATACGCAGTATTTT.

This clone appeared a single time. V usage is TRBV6-6 and J usage is TRBJ1-2; weak D call: TRBD1 (6 bases). Per the germline V gene, CDR1 is MNHNY and CDR2 is SVGAGI (reference sequence). The V end was cut by 2 bases, the J end by 6 bases, with 16 bases between. This CDR3 comprises 15 residues. CDR3 nucleotides: TGTGCCAGCAGTTACCCTTCTGCAGGGGTAGATGGCTACACCTTC. Its protein product is CASSYPSAGVDGYTF.

This clone was seen a handful of times. The chain carries TRBV19 and TRBJ1-2; 7 nucleotides line up with TRBD1. CDR1 and CDR2 from the germline V gene are LNHDA and SQIVND (reference sequence). The length of the CDR3 is 15 residues. With V trimmed by 6 bases and J by 2 bases, 9 bases remained unmatched. This CDR3 is CASSPSETGNYGYTF. In DNA, the CDR3 is TGTGCCAGTAGCCCGAGTGAGACAGGGAACTATGGCTACACCTTC.